A selection of T cell receptor beta chains follows, all from one sample in a study of cytomegalovirus exposure and HLA in healthy donors. Using immunoSEQ multiplex PCR, the repertoire was profiled, and TCRdb retains in-frame clones only, with some absent. The repertoire holds around 140,000 clones, with approximately 77% as singletons. The sample was PBMCs. Receptors were obtained from a woman in her thirties or forties in good health and CMV-seronegative. CDR3s include the opening cysteine and the closing phenylalanine or tryptophan. Fields, in order: clone size, D gene, V gene, J gene, CDR3 DNA, CDR3 protein. A D gene is named only where the DNA matches it firmly. Not all rows give a size; the values are once, few, many and, for expanded clones, a class.

NA	TRBD1	TRBV27	TRBJ1-6	TGTGCCAGCAGAGGGAGGACAGGGTTAAATTCACCCCTCCACTTT	CASRGRTGLNSPLHF
NA	NA	TRBV5-6	TRBJ2-1	TGTGCCAGCAGCTTAATATTTTGGAGTGCAGGGAGGTACAATGAGCAGTTCTTC	CASSLIFWSAGRYNEQFF
NA	TRBD1	TRBV5-8	TRBJ1-2	TGTGCCAGCAGCTTGGACAGGGGGCTGGTTGGCTACACCTTC	CASSLDRGLVGYTF
NA	NA	TRBV6-1	TRBJ2-5	TGTGCCAGCAGTGAGATACTAGGGCATACCCAAGAGACCCAGTACTTC	CASSEILGHTQETQYF
once	TRBD1	TRBV19	TRBJ1-4	TGTGCCAGTACCGGGACAGGCCGGGATGAAAAACTGTTTTTT	CASTGTGRDEKLFF
NA	TRBD2	TRBV4-1	TRBJ2-3	TGCGCCAGCAGCCCGCGGGGGACTAGCGGGGGGCCCACAGATACGCAGTATTTT	CASSPRGTSGGPTDTQYF
few	NA	TRBV9	TRBJ1-2	TGTGCCAGCAGCCCCTCGACTCACGGCTACACCTTC	CASSPSTHGYTF
NA	TRBD1	TRBV6-1	TRBJ1-2	TGTGCCAGCAGTGCCGAGGACAGGGGAAATGGCTACACCTTC	CASSAEDRGNGYTF
NA	NA	TRBV29-1	TRBJ2-3	TGCAGCGTTGTGGAGGGCACAGATACGCAGTATTTT	CSVVEGTDTQYF
once	TRBD1	TRBV29-1	TRBJ2-7	TGCAGCATCACAGGGGCCTCCTCTTACGAGCAGTACTTC	CSITGASSYEQYF
NA	TRBD2	TRBV7-8	TRBJ2-1	TGTGCCAGCTCCCCCCAACTAGCGGGGGGGAATGGGAATGAGCAGTTCTTC	CASSPQLAGGNGNEQFF
NA	NA	TRBV7-3	TRBJ1-1	TGTGCCAGCAGCAAACAGGGCATGAACACTGAAGCTTTCTTT	CASSKQGMNTEAFF
NA	NA	TRBV29-1	TRBJ1-2	TGCAGCGTTGTATCGTGGCAGGGAAGGTTTAACTATGGCTACACCTTC	CSVVSWQGRFNYGYTF
NA	NA	TRBV12-5	TRBJ2-5	TGTGCTAGTGCGGACAACCAAGAGACCCAGTACTTC	CASADNQETQYF
NA	NA	TRBV5-1	TRBJ2-1	TGCGCCAGCAGCTTGGCCGGCAGGGTAACCTACAATGAGCAGTTCTTC	CASSLAGRVTYNEQFF
NA	TRBD1	TRBV5-1	TRBJ1-2	TGCGCCAGCAGCGCCCTAGGGACAGGGTTCTATGGCTACACCTTC	CASSALGTGFYGYTF
NA	NA	TRBV19	TRBJ1-2	TGTGCCAGTATTCTATCCCATCTCGCTAACTATGGCTACACCTTC	CASILSHLANYGYTF
NA	TRBD1	TRBV29-1	TRBJ1-4	TGCAGCGTTACAACAGGGGGAACTAATGAAAAACTGTTTTTT	CSVTTGGTNEKLFF
NA	TRBD2	TRBV10-1	TRBJ2-5	TGCGCCAGCAGTACCGGACTAGCGGGGGAAAAGTCCCAGTACTTC	CASSTGLAGEKSQYF
NA	NA	TRBV11-2	TRBJ1-2	TGTGCCAGCAGCTTAAACAGTCCAGTGAGTCTCTATGGCTACACCTTC	CASSLNSPVSLYGYTF
few	TRBD2	TRBV9	TRBJ2-5	TGTGCCAGCAGCTTCGGGGGGGAGGAGACCCAGTACTTC	CASSFGGEETQYF
once	NA	TRBV7-2	TRBJ1-6	TGTGCCAGCAGCCTAACCGATGGACTAAATTCACCCCTCCACTTT	CASSLTDGLNSPLHF
NA	TRBD1	TRBV28	TRBJ2-2	TGTGCCAGCAGATCCTTCTCAGGGGGCTCGAACACCGGGGAGCTGTTTTTT	CASRSFSGGSNTGELFF
few	NA	TRBV27	TRBJ2-1	TGTGCCAGCAGTTTATTATCGACAGGTGGGGGTGAGCAGTTCTTC	CASSLLSTGGGEQFF
NA	NA	TRBV19	TRBJ2-7	TGTGCCAGTAGTAAAAGGGGGAACTCCTACGAGCAGTACTTC	CASSKRGNSYEQYF
once	TRBD1	TRBV5-6	TRBJ1-1	TGTGCCAGCAGCTTAAAGAGGGACAGGGGTACTGAAGCTTTCTTT	CASSLKRDRGTEAFF
NA	TRBD1	TRBV5-6	TRBJ1-5	TGTGCCAGCAGCTTGGGAGACAGGGGTATCCAGCCCCAGCATTTT	CASSLGDRGIQPQHF
few	NA	TRBV13	TRBJ2-3	TGTGCCAGCAGCCCTAAAAATACGCAGTATTTT	CASSPKNTQYF
few	TRBD1	TRBV7-9	TRBJ2-7	TGTGCCAGCAGCGGACAGGGGAAGTCCTACGAGCAGTACTTC	CASSGQGKSYEQYF
NA	NA	TRBV6-4	TRBJ2-3	TGTGCCAGCAGTGACTCGTTTAGCTCGAATACGCAGTATTTT	CASSDSFSSNTQYF
NA	NA	TRBV27	TRBJ1-6	TGTGCCAGCAGTTTATCGAGCTCCTATAATTCACCCCTCCACTTT	CASSLSSSYNSPLHF
NA	NA	TRBV9	TRBJ1-2	TGTGCCAGCAGCGCGACAGGACAGCCAGTATATGGCTACACCTTC	CASSATGQPVYGYTF
NA	TRBD1	TRBV10-3	TRBJ1-2	TGTGCCATCAGTGAAAAGGGGCAGGGGGCGAACTATGGCTACACCTTC	CAISEKGQGANYGYTF
NA	TRBD1	TRBV7-2	TRBJ1-4	TGTGCCAGCAGCTTAGGAGGGGGACAGCTAAATGAAAAACTGTTTTTT	CASSLGGGQLNEKLFF
few	NA	TRBV6-5	TRBJ2-4	TGTGCCAGCAGTGATAGATTAGCCAAAAACATTCAGTACTTC	CASSDRLAKNIQYF